This passage covers 6 T cell receptor beta chains from one sample sequenced in a study of graft-versus-host responses after intestinal transplantation. Produced via immunoSEQ multiplex PCR; TCRdb's table is partial and in-frame only. The sample has about 97,000 clones; approximately 92% are singletons. Source: PBMCs, taken roughly 68 weeks after intestinal transplant. The origin of the receptors is a human patient who received an intestinal transplant, so some T cells may come from the graft donor.

This chain connects TRBV7-9 to TRBJ2-5; 13 bases agree with TRBD2. The CDR3 is 16 amino acids. The germline V gene has CDR1 SEHNR and CDR2 FQNEAQ (reference sequence). V lost 5 bases and J lost 0; bases outside the gene matches: 3. In DNA, the CDR3 is TGTGCCAGCAGCCCCGGACTAGCGGGGGACCAAGAGACCCAGTACTTC. Translation: CASSPGLAGDQETQYF.

V gene TRBV2 combines with J gene TRBJ2-3; TRBD1 matches 10 bases. Trimming at V came to 8 bases and at J to 3 bases, leaving 5 bases not matched to a gene. The germline V gene has CDR1 SNHLY and CDR2 FYNNEI. This CDR3 has 14 residues. CDR3 sequence: CASARTGGTDTQYF. The CDR3 DNA is TGTGCCAGCGCGAGGACAGGGGGGACAGATACGCAGTATTTT.

The chain uses TRBV29-1 and TRBJ2-7, with 7 nucleotides matching TRBD1. Germline CDR1 SQVTM, CDR2 ANQGSEA. The CDR3 loop spans 14 amino acids. Germline trimming cut 1 base from V and 1 base from J; bases unmatched to any gene: 4. The CDR3 region has the DNA TGCAGCGTTGAAGGACAGGGCCAGTCCTACGAGCAGTACTTC. This codes for CSVEGQGQSYEQYF.

V and J are TRBV6-5 and TRBJ2-5; D ambiguous. The DNA end favors TRBJ2-7, so the J call may be wrong. Germline V CDR1 and CDR2: MNHEY, SVGAGI. This CDR3 has 16 amino acids. CDR3 amino acids: CASSYSRFSLSYEQYF. Here the CDR3 DNA reads TGTGCCAGCAGTTACAGCAGGTTCTCCCTCTCCTACGAGCAGTACTTC.

The chain couples TRBV27 to TRBJ2-2; perhaps TRBD1 as D (5 bases). This CDR3 comprises 14 residues. V lost 5 bases and J 5 bases, leaving 12 bases between the germline ends. Germline CDR1 MNHEY, CDR2 SMNVEV (reference sequence). CDR3 sequence: CASSPIPGTGELFF. The CDR3 nucleotides read TGTGCCAGCAGTCCCATACCAGGGACCGGGGAGCTGTTTTTT.

The chain joins TRBV2 to TRBJ2-3, with 9 bases that match TRBD2. This CDR3 contains 14 residues. Per germline, CDR1 SNHLY and CDR2 FYNNEI. V shed 6 bases, J shed 4 bases, and the junction held 5 bases outside the gene matches. The CDR3 sequence: CASSRGGAADTQYF. CDR3 in DNA: TGTGCCAGCAGCCGCGGGGGGGCCGCAGATACGCAGTATTTT.